This T cell receptor beta chain was identified in a study of blood T cell repertoires in COVID-19. Study overall: Both acute and convalescent COVID-19 samples were obtained from the United States, Italy and Spain.

The study assigned cohorts using participant-reported clinical history. The data were produced by immunoSEQ multiplex PCR, yet TCRdb's version contains in-frame clones alone and is incomplete. The profile shows roughly 400,000 clones, approximately 90% of them singletons. CDR3 length equals 16 residues. After removal of 5 bases from V and 6 bases from J, the junction contained 13 bases not matched to a gene. Germline V CDR1 and CDR2: MGHDK, SYGVNS. This clone was observed a single time. The sequence came from a woman aged 18-30 years who had been exposed to COVID-19. Sequenced material: PBMCs or T cells enriched from blood (not recorded which). The rearrangement uses TRBV25-1 and TRBJ2-3; 8 bases fit TRBD2. The CDR3 sequence: CASSQTIAGRRDTQYF. The CDR3 region has the DNA TGTGCCAGCAGTCAGACGATAGCGGGGCGTCGGGATACGCAGTATTTT.